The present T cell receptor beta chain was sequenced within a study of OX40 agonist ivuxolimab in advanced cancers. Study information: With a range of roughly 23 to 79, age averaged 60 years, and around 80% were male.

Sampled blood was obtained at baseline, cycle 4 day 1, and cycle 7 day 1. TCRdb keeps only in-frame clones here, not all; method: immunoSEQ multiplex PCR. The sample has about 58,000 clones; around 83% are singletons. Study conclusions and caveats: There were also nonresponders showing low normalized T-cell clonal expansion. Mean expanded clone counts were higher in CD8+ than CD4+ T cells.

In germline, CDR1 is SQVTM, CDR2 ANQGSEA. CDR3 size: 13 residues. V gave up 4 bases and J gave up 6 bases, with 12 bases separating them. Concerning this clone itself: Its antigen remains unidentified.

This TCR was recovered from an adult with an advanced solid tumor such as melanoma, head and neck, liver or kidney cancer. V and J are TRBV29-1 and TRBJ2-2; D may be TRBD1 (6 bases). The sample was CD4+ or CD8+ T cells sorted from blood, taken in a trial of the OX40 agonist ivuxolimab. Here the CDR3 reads CSVGQVGAGELFF. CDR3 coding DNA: TGCAGCGTTGGACAGGTTGGGGCCGGGGAGCTGTTTTTT.